This T cell receptor (beta chain) stems from a study of vaccination and CD4 T cells after COVID-19. Trimming pared 0 bases from V and 5 bases from J, leaving 10 bases between. The CDR3 length is 14 residues. Sequencing of cultured CD4+ T cell DNA used the Oncomine TCR Beta short-read assay. TCRdb reprocessed the PCR reads with MiXCR, giving one entry per CDR3 protein. The sample consists of almost 15,000 distinct CDR3 sequences, around a fifth of them appearing once. This clonotype showed up just a few times. The antigen is unknown. Described treatment: roughly ten-day PBMC culture with coronavirus spike peptide pools or control peptides (ViraFEST assay). Via ViraFEST, peptide pools expanded antigen-specific T cells before TCR sequencing.

The starting material was CD4+ T cells from blood, cultured in vitro, obtained before SARS-CoV-2 vaccination. The chain carries TRBV12-3 or TRBV12-4 and TRBJ2-5, with D possibly being TRBD1 (5 bases). This clonotype was sampled from a human donor who received a COVID-19 vaccine. The CDR3, as DNA: TGTGCCAGCAGTTTAGCACAGGTATTGGAGACCCAGTACTTC. It translates to CASSLAQVLETQYF.